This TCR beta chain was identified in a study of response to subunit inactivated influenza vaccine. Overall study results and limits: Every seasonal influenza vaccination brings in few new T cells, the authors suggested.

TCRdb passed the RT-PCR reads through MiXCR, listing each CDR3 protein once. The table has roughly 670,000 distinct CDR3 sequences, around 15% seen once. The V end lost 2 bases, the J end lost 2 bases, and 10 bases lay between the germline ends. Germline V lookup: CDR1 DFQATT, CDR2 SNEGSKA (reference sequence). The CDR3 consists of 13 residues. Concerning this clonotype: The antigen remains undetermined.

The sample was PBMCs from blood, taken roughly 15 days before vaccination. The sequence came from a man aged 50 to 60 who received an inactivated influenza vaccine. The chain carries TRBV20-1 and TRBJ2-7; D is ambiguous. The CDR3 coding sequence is TGCAGTGCTAGATTCCCAGCCCCCTACGAGCAGTACTTC. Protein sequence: CSARFPAPYEQYF.